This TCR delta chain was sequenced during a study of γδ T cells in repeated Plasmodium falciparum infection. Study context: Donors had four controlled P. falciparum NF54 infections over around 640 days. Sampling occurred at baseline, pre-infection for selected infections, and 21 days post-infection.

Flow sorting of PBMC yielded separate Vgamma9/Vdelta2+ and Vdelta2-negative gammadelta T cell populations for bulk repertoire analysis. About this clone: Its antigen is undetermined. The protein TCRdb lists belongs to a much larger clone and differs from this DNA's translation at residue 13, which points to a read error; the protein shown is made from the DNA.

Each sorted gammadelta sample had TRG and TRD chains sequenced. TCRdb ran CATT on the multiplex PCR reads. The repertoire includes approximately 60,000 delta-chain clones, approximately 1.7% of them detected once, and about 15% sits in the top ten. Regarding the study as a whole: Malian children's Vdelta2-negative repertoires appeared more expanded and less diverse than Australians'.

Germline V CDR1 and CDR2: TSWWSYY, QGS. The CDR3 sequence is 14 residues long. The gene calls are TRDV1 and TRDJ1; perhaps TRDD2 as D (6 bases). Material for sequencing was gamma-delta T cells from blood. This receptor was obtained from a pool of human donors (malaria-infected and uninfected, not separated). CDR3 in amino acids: CALGPFLGYGKLTF. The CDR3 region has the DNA TGTGCTCTTGGTCCTTTCCTAGGGTACGGTAAACTCACCTTT.